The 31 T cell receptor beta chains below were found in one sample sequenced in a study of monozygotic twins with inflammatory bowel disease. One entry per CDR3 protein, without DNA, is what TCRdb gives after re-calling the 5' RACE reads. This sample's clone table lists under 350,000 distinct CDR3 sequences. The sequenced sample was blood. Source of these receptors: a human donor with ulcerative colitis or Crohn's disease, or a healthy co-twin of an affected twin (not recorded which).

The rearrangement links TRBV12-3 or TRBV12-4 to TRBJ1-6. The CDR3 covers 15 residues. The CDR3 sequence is CASSSSNSYNSPLHF.

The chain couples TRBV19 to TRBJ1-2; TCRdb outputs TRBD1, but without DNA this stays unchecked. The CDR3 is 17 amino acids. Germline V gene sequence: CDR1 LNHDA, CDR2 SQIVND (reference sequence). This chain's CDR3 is CASSSTSTGAINYGYTF.

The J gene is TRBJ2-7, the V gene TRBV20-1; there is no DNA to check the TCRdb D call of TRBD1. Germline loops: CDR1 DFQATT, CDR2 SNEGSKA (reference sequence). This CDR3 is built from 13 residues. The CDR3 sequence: CSARGPQVYEQYF.

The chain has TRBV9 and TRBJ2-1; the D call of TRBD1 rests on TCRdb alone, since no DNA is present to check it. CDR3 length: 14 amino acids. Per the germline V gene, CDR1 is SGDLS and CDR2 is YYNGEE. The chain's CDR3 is CASSTLDRGNEQFF.

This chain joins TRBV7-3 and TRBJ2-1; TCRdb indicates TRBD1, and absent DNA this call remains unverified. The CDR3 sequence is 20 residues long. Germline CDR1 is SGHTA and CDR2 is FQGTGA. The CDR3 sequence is CASSPQSGQARGGLYNEQFF.

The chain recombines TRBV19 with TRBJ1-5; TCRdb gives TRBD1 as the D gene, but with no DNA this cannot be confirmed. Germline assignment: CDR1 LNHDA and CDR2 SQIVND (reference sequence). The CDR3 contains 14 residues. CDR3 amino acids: CATTRGGFNQPQHF.

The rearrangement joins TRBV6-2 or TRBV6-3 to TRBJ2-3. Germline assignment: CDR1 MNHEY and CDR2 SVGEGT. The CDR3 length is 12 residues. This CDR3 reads CASSSTFDTQYF.

CDR3 region: CASSPGAPGELFF. The V call is TRBV28, the J call TRBJ2-2; there is no DNA to check the TCRdb D call of TRBD1. CDR3 length equals 13 residues. Germline V gene data show CDR1 as MDHEN and CDR2 as SYDVKM.

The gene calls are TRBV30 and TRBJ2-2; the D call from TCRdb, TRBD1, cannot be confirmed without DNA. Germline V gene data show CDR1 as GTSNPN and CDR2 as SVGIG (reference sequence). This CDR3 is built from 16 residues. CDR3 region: CAWTPDVGGNTGELFF.

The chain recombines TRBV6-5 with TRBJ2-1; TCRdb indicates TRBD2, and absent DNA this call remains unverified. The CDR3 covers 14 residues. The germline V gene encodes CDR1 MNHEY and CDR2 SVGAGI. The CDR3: CASTGTSVLNEQFF.

The CDR3 is CATSRQINVEQFF. The V gene is TRBV15, the J gene TRBJ2-1. The germline V gene has CDR1 LNHNV and CDR2 YYDKDF (reference sequence). The CDR3 covers 13 residues.

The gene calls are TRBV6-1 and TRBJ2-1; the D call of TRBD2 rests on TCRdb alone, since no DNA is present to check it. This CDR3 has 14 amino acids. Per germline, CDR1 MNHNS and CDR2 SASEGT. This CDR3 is CASRPGLAPNEQFF.

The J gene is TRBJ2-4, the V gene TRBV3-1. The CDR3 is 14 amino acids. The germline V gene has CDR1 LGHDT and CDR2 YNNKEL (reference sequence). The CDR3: CASSQGRRKNIQYF.

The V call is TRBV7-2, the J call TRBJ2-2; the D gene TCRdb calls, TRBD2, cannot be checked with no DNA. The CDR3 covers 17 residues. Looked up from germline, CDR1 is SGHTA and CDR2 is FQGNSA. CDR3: CASSSQISGPNTGELFF.

The CDR3 region is CASRRQRGSSDTQYF. The chain is built from TRBV19 and TRBJ2-3; TCRdb gives TRBD2 as the D gene, but with no DNA this cannot be confirmed. The V gene's germline CDR1 is LNHDA and CDR2 SQIVND (reference sequence). CDR3 length equals 15 residues.

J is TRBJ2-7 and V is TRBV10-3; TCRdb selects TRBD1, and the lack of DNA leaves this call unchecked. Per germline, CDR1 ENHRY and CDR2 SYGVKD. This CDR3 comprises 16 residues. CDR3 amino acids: CAISGGQGRSSYEQYF.

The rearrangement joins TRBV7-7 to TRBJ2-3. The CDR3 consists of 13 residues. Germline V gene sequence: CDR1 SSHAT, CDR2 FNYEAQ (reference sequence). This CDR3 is CASSPSIGDTQYF.

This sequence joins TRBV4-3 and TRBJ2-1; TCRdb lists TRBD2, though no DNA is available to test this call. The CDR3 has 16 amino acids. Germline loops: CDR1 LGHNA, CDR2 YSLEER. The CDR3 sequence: CASSQDGGIGYNEQFF.

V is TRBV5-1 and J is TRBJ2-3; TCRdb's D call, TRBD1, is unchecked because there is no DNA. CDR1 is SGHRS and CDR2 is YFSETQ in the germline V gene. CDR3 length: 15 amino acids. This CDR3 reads CASISGTGYTDTQYF.

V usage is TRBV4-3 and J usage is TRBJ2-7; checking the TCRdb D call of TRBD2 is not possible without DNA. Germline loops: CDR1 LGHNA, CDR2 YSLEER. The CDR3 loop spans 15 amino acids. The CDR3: CASSQVAGGSYEQYF.

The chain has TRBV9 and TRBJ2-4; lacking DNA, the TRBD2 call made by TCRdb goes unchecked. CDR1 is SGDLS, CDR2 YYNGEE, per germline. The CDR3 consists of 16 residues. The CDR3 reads CASSVALAGGEGIQYF.

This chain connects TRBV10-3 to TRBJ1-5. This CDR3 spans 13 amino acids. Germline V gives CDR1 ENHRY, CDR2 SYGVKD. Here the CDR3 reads CAISEEGLGPQHF.

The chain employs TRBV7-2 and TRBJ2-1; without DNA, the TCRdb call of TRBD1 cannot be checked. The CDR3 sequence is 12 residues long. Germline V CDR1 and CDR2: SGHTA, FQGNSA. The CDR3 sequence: CASNQGGHEQFF.

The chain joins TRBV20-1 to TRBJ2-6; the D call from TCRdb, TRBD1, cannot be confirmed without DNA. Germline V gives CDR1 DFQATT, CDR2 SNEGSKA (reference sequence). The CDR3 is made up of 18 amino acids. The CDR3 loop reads CSARDLMAGFSGANVLTF.

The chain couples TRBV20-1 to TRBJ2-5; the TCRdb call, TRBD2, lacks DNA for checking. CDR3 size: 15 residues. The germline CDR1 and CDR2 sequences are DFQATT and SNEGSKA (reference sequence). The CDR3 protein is CSAPTSGSRRETQYF.

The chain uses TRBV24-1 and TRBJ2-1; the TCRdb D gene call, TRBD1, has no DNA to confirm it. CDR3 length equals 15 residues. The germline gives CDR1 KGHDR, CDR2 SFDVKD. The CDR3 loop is CATSDPGALRDEQFF.

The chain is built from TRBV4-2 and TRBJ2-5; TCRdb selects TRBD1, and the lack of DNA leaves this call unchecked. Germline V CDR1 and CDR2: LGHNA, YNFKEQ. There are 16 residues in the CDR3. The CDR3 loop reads CASRQDFGQRQETQYF.

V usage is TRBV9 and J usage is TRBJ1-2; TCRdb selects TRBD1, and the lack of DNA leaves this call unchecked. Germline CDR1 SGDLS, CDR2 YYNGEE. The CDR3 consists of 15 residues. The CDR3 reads CASSVGEGKDYGYTF.

This CDR3 reads CSARDRGHDEQYF. The V gene is TRBV20-1, the J gene TRBJ2-7; absent DNA, TCRdb's TRBD1 call cannot be checked. The CDR3 is made up of 13 amino acids. The germline V gene encodes CDR1 DFQATT and CDR2 SNEGSKA (reference sequence).

CDR3 sequence reads: CSANDRLYGYTF. The V call is TRBV20-1, the J call TRBJ1-2; TCRdb selects TRBD1, and the lack of DNA leaves this call unchecked. The CDR3 has 12 amino acids. CDR1 is DFQATT, CDR2 SNEGSKA, per germline (reference sequence).

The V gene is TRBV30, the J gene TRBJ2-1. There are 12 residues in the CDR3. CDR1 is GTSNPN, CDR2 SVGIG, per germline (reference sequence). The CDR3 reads CAWSVSAPEQFF.